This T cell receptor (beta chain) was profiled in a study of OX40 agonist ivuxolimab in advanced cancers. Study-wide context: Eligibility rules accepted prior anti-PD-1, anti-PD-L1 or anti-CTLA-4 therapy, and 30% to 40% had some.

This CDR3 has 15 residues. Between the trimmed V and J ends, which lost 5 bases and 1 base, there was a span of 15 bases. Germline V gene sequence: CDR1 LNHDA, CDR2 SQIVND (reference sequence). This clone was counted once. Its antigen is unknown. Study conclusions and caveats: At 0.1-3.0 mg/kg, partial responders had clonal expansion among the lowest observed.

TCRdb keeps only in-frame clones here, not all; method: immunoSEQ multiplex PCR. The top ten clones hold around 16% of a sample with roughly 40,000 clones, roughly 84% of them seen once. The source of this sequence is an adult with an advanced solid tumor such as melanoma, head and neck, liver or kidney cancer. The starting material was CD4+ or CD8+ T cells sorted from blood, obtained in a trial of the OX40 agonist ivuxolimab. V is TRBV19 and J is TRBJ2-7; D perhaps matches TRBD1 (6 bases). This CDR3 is CASSASTGISYEQYF. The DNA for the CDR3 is TGTGCCAGTAGTGCATCGACAGGAATTTCCTACGAGCAGTACTTC.